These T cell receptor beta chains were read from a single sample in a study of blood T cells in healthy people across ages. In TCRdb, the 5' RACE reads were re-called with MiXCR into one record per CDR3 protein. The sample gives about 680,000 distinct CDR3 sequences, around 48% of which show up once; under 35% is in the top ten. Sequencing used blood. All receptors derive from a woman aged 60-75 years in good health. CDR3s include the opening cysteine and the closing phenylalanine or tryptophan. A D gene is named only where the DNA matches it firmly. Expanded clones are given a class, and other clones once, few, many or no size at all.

cdr3_nt: TGCAGCGTTGAAGATCCCCCGGATGCTAGCGGGAGCTTGGATACGCAGTATTTT
cdr3_aa: CSVEDPPDASGSLDTQYF
clone_size: few
d_call: TRBD2
v_call: TRBV29-1
j_call: TRBJ2-3

cdr3_nt: TGTGCCAGCAGCTTAATGGCCCGGGGGGGGCATGAGCAGTTCTTC
cdr3_aa: CASSLMARGGHEQFF
clone_size: NA
d_call: TRBD2
v_call: TRBV11-2
j_call: TRBJ2-1

cdr3_nt: TGCGCCAGCAGCTTGTCTGGACCGAGGAATGAAAAACTGTTTTTT
cdr3_aa: CASSLSGPRNEKLFF
clone_size: few
d_call: NA
v_call: TRBV5-1
j_call: TRBJ1-4

cdr3_nt: TGTGCCATCAGTGAGTCGAGGCAGAAAGAGACCCAGTACTTC
cdr3_aa: CAISESRQKETQYF
clone_size: NA
d_call: NA
v_call: TRBV4-2
j_call: TRBJ2-5

cdr3_nt: TGTGCCAGCAGCCTCGGGGGGGAAAGCTCCGGGGAGCTGTTTTTT
cdr3_aa: CASSLGGESSGELFF
clone_size: once
d_call: TRBD2
v_call: TRBV28
j_call: TRBJ2-2

cdr3_nt: TGTGCCAGCAGCTCCCGGGGGGTTCGCTACAATGAGCAGTTCTTC
cdr3_aa: CASSSRGVRYNEQFF
clone_size: few
d_call: TRBD2
v_call: TRBV7-2
j_call: TRBJ2-1

cdr3_nt: TGTGCCAGCAGCCCTTCGACGGCTTACGAGCAGTACTTC
cdr3_aa: CASSPSTAYEQYF
clone_size: few
d_call: NA
v_call: TRBV7-9
j_call: TRBJ2-7

cdr3_nt: TGTGCCAGCAGCTTAGCGCCGGCTAGTAATGAGCAGTTCTTC
cdr3_aa: CASSLAPASNEQFF
clone_size: NA
d_call: NA
v_call: TRBV7-2
j_call: TRBJ2-1

cdr3_nt: TGCAGTGCAGTACCGTATCCTGGACTAGCGGGATCCTCATACAATGAGCAGTTCTTC
cdr3_aa: CSAVPYPGLAGSSYNEQFF
clone_size: NA
d_call: TRBD2
v_call: TRBV20-1
j_call: TRBJ2-1

cdr3_nt: TGCAGTGCTCAGAATGCAAACACCGGGGAGCTGTTTTTT
cdr3_aa: CSAQNANTGELFF
clone_size: NA
d_call: NA
v_call: TRBV20-1
j_call: TRBJ2-2

cdr3_nt: TGTGCCAGCAGCCAAGATCGACAGGGTCGGGAGACCCAGTACTTC
cdr3_aa: CASSQDRQGRETQYF
clone_size: few
d_call: TRBD1
v_call: TRBV3-1
j_call: TRBJ2-5

cdr3_nt: TGTGCCTCGCCAGGGGAGGGTGAAAAACTGTTTTTT
cdr3_aa: CASPGEGEKLFF
clone_size: NA
d_call: NA
v_call: TRBV21-1
j_call: TRBJ1-4

cdr3_nt: TGTGCCATCAGTGGATCAGGGGGCATTAATCAGCCCCAGCATTTT
cdr3_aa: CAISGSGGINQPQHF
clone_size: many
d_call: TRBD1
v_call: TRBV10-3
j_call: TRBJ1-5

cdr3_nt: TGTGCCAGCAGCGTAGTCGGGAGCATGGCAGATACGCAGTATTTT
cdr3_aa: CASSVVGSMADTQYF
clone_size: NA
d_call: NA
v_call: TRBV9
j_call: TRBJ2-3

cdr3_nt: TGCAGTGCTAGAGATCCGAGGGATTTCAGCTACGAGCAGTACTTC
cdr3_aa: CSARDPRDFSYEQYF
clone_size: NA
d_call: NA
v_call: TRBV20-1
j_call: TRBJ2-7

cdr3_nt: TGTGCCACCAGCAGAGATCTGGGACAGCCGTACTTC
cdr3_aa: CATSRDLGQPYF
clone_size: NA
d_call: TRBD1
v_call: TRBV15
j_call: TRBJ2-5

cdr3_nt: TGTGCCACCAGTGATTTTGGGGCAGCTGAGCAGTTCTTC
cdr3_aa: CATSDFGAAEQFF
clone_size: NA
d_call: NA
v_call: TRBV24-1
j_call: TRBJ2-1

cdr3_nt: TGTGCCAGCAGAGAGCGGGAGGGCCTCAACGAGCAGTACTTC
cdr3_aa: CASREREGLNEQYF
clone_size: NA
d_call: TRBD2
v_call: TRBV2
j_call: TRBJ2-7

cdr3_nt: TGTGCCAGCAGCGGCGGGACAGGGGGGTATGAGCAGTACTTC
cdr3_aa: CASSGGTGGYEQYF
clone_size: NA
d_call: TRBD1
v_call: TRBV9
j_call: TRBJ2-7

cdr3_nt: TGTGCCAGCAGCGTAGACGGCGATCAGCCCCAGCATTTT
cdr3_aa: CASSVDGDQPQHF
clone_size: NA
d_call: NA
v_call: TRBV9
j_call: TRBJ1-5

cdr3_nt: TGCAGCGTTGAAGATCCTACGGGAAGGACTGAAGCTTTCTTT
cdr3_aa: CSVEDPTGRTEAFF
clone_size: few
d_call: NA
v_call: TRBV29-1
j_call: TRBJ1-1

cdr3_nt: TGCGCCAGCAGCTCGTTTGGGTCGAACACTGAAGCTTTCTTT
cdr3_aa: CASSSFGSNTEAFF
clone_size: NA
d_call: NA
v_call: TRBV5-1
j_call: TRBJ1-1

cdr3_nt: TGTGCCATCAGTGAGTCGCTCTCTGAAGCTTTCTTT
cdr3_aa: CAISESLSEAFF
clone_size: NA
d_call: NA
v_call: TRBV10-3
j_call: TRBJ1-1

cdr3_nt: TGCAGCGTTGAAAGTGAGTTACGGACAGATACGCAGTATTTT
cdr3_aa: CSVESELRTDTQYF
clone_size: few
d_call: NA
v_call: TRBV29-1
j_call: TRBJ2-3

cdr3_nt: TGCAGTGCTAGATCCTTAGTTCCAGGGGACCAGGGGGGCTACACCTTC
cdr3_aa: CSARSLVPGDQGGYTF
clone_size: NA
d_call: NA
v_call: TRBV20-1
j_call: TRBJ1-2

cdr3_nt: TGCAGTGCTAGAGGGCTGAACTCTGGGGCCAACGTCCTGACTTTC
cdr3_aa: CSARGLNSGANVLTF
clone_size: NA
d_call: NA
v_call: TRBV20-1
j_call: TRBJ2-6

cdr3_nt: TGCAGTGCTTGGCAAGGGCGGGTTCGGGAGCAGTACTTC
cdr3_aa: CSAWQGRVREQYF
clone_size: few
d_call: NA
v_call: TRBV20-1
j_call: TRBJ2-4

cdr3_nt: TGTGCCAGCAGCCAAGTGGGGGACAATGAGCAGTTCTTC
cdr3_aa: CASSQVGDNEQFF
clone_size: many
d_call: NA
v_call: TRBV4-2
j_call: TRBJ2-1

cdr3_nt: TGCGCCAGCAGCCAAGATAGGGATAGCACAGATACGCAGTATTTT
cdr3_aa: CASSQDRDSTDTQYF
clone_size: few
d_call: NA
v_call: TRBV4-1
j_call: TRBJ2-3

cdr3_nt: TGCAGCGCCTACGAGCAGTACTTC
cdr3_aa: CSAYEQYF
clone_size: NA
d_call: NA
v_call: TRBV29-1
j_call: TRBJ2-7

cdr3_nt: TGTGCCAGCAGCTTAGGGGCTAGCACAGATACGCAGTATTTT
cdr3_aa: CASSLGASTDTQYF
clone_size: many
d_call: NA
v_call: TRBV7-3
j_call: TRBJ2-3

cdr3_nt: TGCAGTGCTAGAGTTCCCCCCCCGGGGGGCCTGAACGAGCAGTACTTC
cdr3_aa: CSARVPPPGGLNEQYF
clone_size: NA
d_call: NA
v_call: TRBV20-1
j_call: TRBJ2-7

cdr3_nt: TGTGCCAGCAGTTCACCAGAGGGCAGGGGACTAACCGGTGAAGCTTTCTTT
cdr3_aa: CASSSPEGRGLTGEAFF
clone_size: NA
d_call: NA
v_call: TRBV6-5
j_call: TRBJ1-1

cdr3_nt: TGTGCCAGCAGTGGCGGGTTAGAGACCCAGTACTTC
cdr3_aa: CASSGGLETQYF
clone_size: NA
d_call: NA
v_call: TRBV28
j_call: TRBJ2-5

cdr3_nt: TGTGCCAGCAGCTTAGCCGGTACAGGGGTTCCCTATGGCTACACCTTC
cdr3_aa: CASSLAGTGVPYGYTF
clone_size: few
d_call: TRBD1
v_call: TRBV7-2
j_call: TRBJ1-2

cdr3_nt: TGTGCCAGCAGTTACTCGGGCAACAGGGTAACTGGGGCCAACGTCCTGACTTTC
cdr3_aa: CASSYSGNRVTGANVLTF
clone_size: NA
d_call: NA
v_call: TRBV6-5
j_call: TRBJ2-6

cdr3_nt: TGCAGCGTTGAAGTAAGCGCCGGCAAACTGTTTTTT
cdr3_aa: CSVEVSAGKLFF
clone_size: NA
d_call: NA
v_call: TRBV29-1
j_call: TRBJ1-4

cdr3_nt: TGTGCCAGCAGCTTTAGACTAGCGGGAGGGCCTACCTACAATGAGCAGTTCTTC
cdr3_aa: CASSFRLAGGPTYNEQFF
clone_size: NA
d_call: TRBD2
v_call: TRBV11-2
j_call: TRBJ2-1

cdr3_nt: TGTGCCAGCAGGCAAAACAATGAGCAGTTCTTC
cdr3_aa: CASRQNNEQFF
clone_size: few
d_call: NA
v_call: TRBV2
j_call: TRBJ2-1

cdr3_nt: TGTGCCAGCAGCGTGGAGTGGGGCTACGAGCAGTACTTC
cdr3_aa: CASSVEWGYEQYF
clone_size: few
d_call: NA
v_call: TRBV12-3/TRBV12-4
j_call: TRBJ2-7

cdr3_nt: TGTGCCAGCAGCCCCGGGAGACAGGGCTACGAGCAGTACTTC
cdr3_aa: CASSPGRQGYEQYF
clone_size: NA
d_call: NA
v_call: TRBV4-2
j_call: TRBJ2-7

cdr3_nt: TGTGCCAGCAGTACCCGGGACGGCAGGTGGAATTCACCCCTCCACTTT
cdr3_aa: CASSTRDGRWNSPLHF
clone_size: few
d_call: NA
v_call: TRBV6-2/TRBV6-3
j_call: TRBJ1-6

cdr3_nt: TGCAGTGCTCCCATCGACAGGGTTGAGCAGTATTTT
cdr3_aa: CSAPIDRVEQYF
clone_size: once
d_call: TRBD1
v_call: TRBV20-1
j_call: TRBJ2-3

cdr3_nt: TGCAGCGTTTCCGGCCTTCTAAACTATGGCTACACCTTC
cdr3_aa: CSVSGLLNYGYTF
clone_size: few
d_call: NA
v_call: TRBV29-1
j_call: TRBJ1-2

cdr3_nt: TGTGCCAGCAGTTGGAGAACGGGGGCCAGCGTCTCCTACGAGCAGTACTTC
cdr3_aa: CASSWRTGASVSYEQYF
clone_size: NA
d_call: NA
v_call: TRBV6-5
j_call: TRBJ2-7